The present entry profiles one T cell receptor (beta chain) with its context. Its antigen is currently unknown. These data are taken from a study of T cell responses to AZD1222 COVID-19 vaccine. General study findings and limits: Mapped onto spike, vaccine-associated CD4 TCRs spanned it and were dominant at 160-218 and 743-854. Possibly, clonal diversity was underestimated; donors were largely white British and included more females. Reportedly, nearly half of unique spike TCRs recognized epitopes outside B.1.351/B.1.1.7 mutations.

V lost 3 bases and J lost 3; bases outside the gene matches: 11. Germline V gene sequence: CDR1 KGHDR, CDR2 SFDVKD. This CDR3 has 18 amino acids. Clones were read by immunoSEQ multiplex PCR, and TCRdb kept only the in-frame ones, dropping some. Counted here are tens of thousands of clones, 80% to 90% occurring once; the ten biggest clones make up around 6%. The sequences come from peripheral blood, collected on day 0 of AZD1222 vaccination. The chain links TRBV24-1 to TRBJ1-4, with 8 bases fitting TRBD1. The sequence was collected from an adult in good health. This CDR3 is CATSDGGTGGLSNEKLFF. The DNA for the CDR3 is TGTGCCACCAGTGATGGGGGGACAGGCGGGCTCTCTAATGAAAAACTGTTTTTT.